This passage covers 8 T cell receptor beta chains from one sample sequenced in a study of beta chain features in type 1 diabetes. Study-wide results and limits: Significant though moderate, a shortening of TCRB CDR3s appeared in all four CD4+ subsets of Type 1 diabetes patients.

Their recognized antigens are unknown. Sequencing targeted expressed TCRB transcripts, as all isolated RNA had been reverse transcribed. Assay used: immunoSEQ multiplex PCR; TCRdb lists only in-frame clones, some missing. This sample has a few hundred thousand clones, with around 12% found just once. Sequencing was done on a sample of naive CD4+ T cells from blood. Receptors were obtained from a woman under 30 with type 1 diabetes.

This clone has only one observation. V gene TRBV7-9 combines with J gene TRBJ1-1; 7 bases match TRBD1. The CDR3 has 14 amino acids. Germline V gives CDR1 SEHNR, CDR2 FQNEAQ (reference sequence). The V segment lost 10 bases and the J segment 1 base; nucleotides outside the gene matches: 9. In DNA form, the CDR3 reads TGTGCCACCAATCAGGGGGGATCGAACACTGAAGCTTTCTTT. Translating gives CATNQGGSNTEAFF.

In its sample, this clone was seen a few times. The rearrangement links TRBV6-5 to TRBJ2-4, with a weak D call TRBD2 (5 bases). The germline V gene has CDR1 MNHEY and CDR2 SVGAGI. Trimming stripped 6 bases from V and 1 base from J, with 10 bases between. The CDR3 runs 14 residues. The CDR3 region is CASRLPGAKNIQYF. For the CDR3, the DNA is TGTGCCAGCAGGCTGCCGGGGGCCAAAAACATTCAGTACTTC.

The chain employs TRBV27 and TRBJ2-5; D possibly corresponds to TRBD2 (7 bases). The CDR3 has 14 amino acids. CDR1 is MNHEY and CDR2 is SMNVEV in the germline V gene (reference sequence). V gave up 6 bases and J gave up 5 bases, with 16 bases separating them. The CDR3 loop is CASSGGGPRETQYF. For the CDR3, the DNA is TGTGCCAGCAGCGGCGGGGGCCCGAGGGAGACCCAGTACTTC.

The gene calls are TRBV5-1 and TRBJ2-2; 12 positions match TRBD2. The germline gives CDR1 SGHRS, CDR2 YFSETQ. Trimming removed 4 bases from V and 2 bases from J; junction bases left unmatched: 9. The CDR3 has 18 residues. The CDR3: CASSPSPTSGSNTGELFF. In DNA, the CDR3 is TGCGCCAGCAGCCCCTCGCCGACTAGCGGGAGTAACACCGGGGAGCTGTTTTTT.

This clone was counted a few times. V usage is TRBV30 and J usage is TRBJ1-5; tentative D call: TRBD1 (5 bases). CDR3 size: 14 residues. Trimming stripped 4 bases from V and 6 bases from J, with 16 bases between. Germline-derived CDR1 and CDR2 are GTSNPN and SVGIG (reference sequence). The CDR3 sequence: CAWTRPGGSQPQHF. CDR3 in DNA: TGTGCCTGGACCAGACCCGGGGGGAGTCAGCCCCAGCATTTT.

The gene calls are TRBV7-2 and TRBJ2-2, with 7 bases identical to TRBD2. V trimming: 1 base; J trimming: 6 bases; junction bases outside the gene matches: 2. CDR1 is SGHTA and CDR2 is FQGNSA in the germline V gene. The CDR3 length is 14 residues. The DNA for the CDR3 is TGTGCCAGCAGCTTAGTGGGGGGGGCCGGGGAGCTGTTTTTT. Encoded protein: CASSLVGGAGELFF.

This clone came up a few times. The genes are TRBV12-5 and TRBJ2-1, with TRBD2 matching 7 bases. The CDR3 has 16 amino acids. CDR1 LGHNT and CDR2 FRNRAP come from the germline V gene. V was pared by 5 bases and J by 6 bases, with 13 bases of the junction left unmatched. The CDR3 reads CASGPPSAGALNEQFF. The CDR3 DNA reads TGTGCTAGTGGTCCGCCTAGTGCGGGAGCCCTCAATGAGCAGTTCTTC.

There are a few counts of this clone. The chain links TRBV5-4 to TRBJ2-5; 7 nucleotides line up with TRBD1. CDR1 SGHNT and CDR2 YYREEE come from the germline V gene (reference sequence). This CDR3 contains 14 residues. J lost 5 bases, V lost 3 bases, and 7 bases had no gene match. CDR3 sequence (DNA): TGTGCCAGCAGCTGGGACAGTGGACGGGAGACCCAGTACTTC. Translated: CASSWDSGRETQYF.